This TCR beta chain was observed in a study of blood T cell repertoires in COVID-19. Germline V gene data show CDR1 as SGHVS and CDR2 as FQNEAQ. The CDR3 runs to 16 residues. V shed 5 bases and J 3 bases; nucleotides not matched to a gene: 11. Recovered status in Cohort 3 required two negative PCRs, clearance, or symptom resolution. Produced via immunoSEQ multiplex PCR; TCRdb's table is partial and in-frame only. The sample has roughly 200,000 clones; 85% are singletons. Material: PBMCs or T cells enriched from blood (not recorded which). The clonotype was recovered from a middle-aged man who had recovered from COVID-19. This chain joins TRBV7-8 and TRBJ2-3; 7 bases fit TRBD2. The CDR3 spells CASSPAAGSGTDTQYF. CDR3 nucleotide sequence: TGTGCCAGCAGCCCAGCAGCGGGAAGTGGTACAGATACGCAGTATTTT.